This TCR beta chain was documented in a study of blood T cell repertoires in COVID-19. The table came from immunoSEQ multiplex PCR; TCRdb's copy has only in-frame clones and leaves some out. Of some 270,000 clones detected, around 86% appear once; the ten largest clones hold approximately 9.7%. Germline V gives CDR1 SGDLS, CDR2 YYNGEE. This CDR3 region has 15 residues. The J segment lost 3 bases and the V segment lost 0 bases, leaving 3 bases of the junction unmatched. Material for sequencing was peripheral blood. The source is a middle-aged man with active or convalescent COVID-19. This chain joins TRBV9 and TRBJ2-3; 8 nucleotides agree with TRBD2. The CDR3 nucleotides are TGTGCCAGCAGCGTAGCTCGGGGGGGGACAGATACGCAGTATTTT. Its protein product is CASSVARGGTDTQYF. The whole variable domain, filled in from reference TRBV9 and TRBJ2-3, reads DSGVTQTPKHLITATGQRVTLRCSPRSGDLSVYWYQQSLDQGLQFLIQYYNGEERAKGNILERFSAQQFPDLHSELNLSSLELGDSALYFCASSVARGGTDTQYFGPGTRLTVL.